Listed here are 27 T cell receptor beta chains from one sample, sequenced in a study of blood T cell repertoires in COVID-19. Using immunoSEQ multiplex PCR, the repertoire was profiled, and TCRdb retains in-frame clones only, with some absent. The sample holds more than 150,000 clones, roughly 86% seen once. Sequencing was performed on peripheral blood. The receptors derive from a middle-aged man with active or convalescent COVID-19.

This sequence joins TRBV6-5 and TRBJ1-6, with 7 bases aligning to TRBD1. CDR1 and CDR2 from the germline V gene are MNHEY and SVGAGI. With 4 bases clipped from V and 9 bases from J, the junction kept 6 bases outside the gene matches. This CDR3 is built from 14 residues. CDR3 region: CASSSHRTGSPLHF. The CDR3 DNA follows: TGTGCCAGCAGTTCCCACAGGACAGGTTCACCCCTCCACTTT.

The chain links TRBV19 to TRBJ1-4; TRBD1 is a possible D gene (6 bases). CDR3 length: 15 residues. Trimming left V 4 bases short and J 1 base short, with 10 bases between. Germline CDR1 reads LNHDA; CDR2 reads SQIVND (reference sequence). CDR3 loop: CASSTPQGTNEKLFF. The CDR3 bases are TGTGCCAGTAGTACGCCACAGGGAACTAATGAAAAACTGTTTTTT.

This clone was seen once. Other DNA sequences in the sample encode the same CDR3. The chain combines TRBV6-5 with TRBJ1-5; 7 bases line up with TRBD1. This CDR3 contains 15 residues. CDR1 is MNHEY, CDR2 SVGAGI, per germline. Unmatched junction bases numbered 6, after V lost 6 bases and J lost 1 base. The chain's CDR3 is CASRPNRGSNQPQHF. The CDR3 coding sequence is TGTGCCAGCAGACCAAACAGGGGCAGCAATCAGCCCCAGCATTTT.

This rearrangement joins TRBV6-1 to TRBJ2-7; D is perhaps TRBD1 (6 bases). This CDR3 comprises 13 residues. Germline V gene sequence: CDR1 MNHNS, CDR2 SASEGT. The germline V and J ends were trimmed by 2 bases and 7 bases, with 12 bases remaining between them. The CDR3 loop is CASSELGAREQYF. CDR3 DNA sequence: TGTGCCAGCAGTGAATTGGGGGCGCGTGAGCAGTACTTC.

This chain links TRBV5-6 with TRBJ2-7; maybe TRBD2 (6 bases). Deletions cut 4 bases from V and 3 bases from J, with 11 bases between. CDR3 length: 13 amino acids. Germline V gene data show CDR1 as SGHDT and CDR2 as YYEEEE. CDR3 bases: TGTGCCAGCAGCGGGGAGGCCGGCTACGAGCAGTACTTC. It specifies CASSGEAGYEQYF.

With respect to this clone: Likely a read error: the CDR3 ends without its conserved phenylalanine or tryptophan. The limits of the CDR3 on the DNA are not certain, so only TCRdb's listed CDR3 is given. The chain links TRBV5-8 to TRBJ1-2; the listed D gene, TRBD1, was not tested against the DNA. The V gene's germline CDR1 is SGHTS and CDR2 YDEGEE. The CDR3 comprises 12 residues, both ends counted. The CDR3 sequence: CASSRKTAASWI.

The CDR3, as DNA: TGTGCCTGGAGTGTCAGACAGGGGGGTTCACCCCTCCACTTT. This encodes CAWSVRQGGSPLHF. The chain recombines TRBV30 with TRBJ1-6, with 9 bases matching TRBD1. There are 14 residues in the CDR3. V was clipped by 0 bases and J by 9 bases; unmatched bases: 3. CDR1 is GTSNPN, CDR2 SVGIG, per germline (reference sequence). Full variable domain (outside the CDR3, taken from reference TRBV30 and TRBJ1-6): SQTIHQWPATLVQPVGSPLSLECTVEGTSNPNLYWYRQAAGRGLQLLFYSVGIGQISSEVPQNLSASRPQDRQFILSSKKLLLSDSGFYLCAWSVRQGGSPLHFGNGTRLTVT.

This chain joins TRBV2 and TRBJ2-6, with 9 bases matching TRBD1. The CDR3 consists of 18 residues. Per germline, CDR1 SNHLY and CDR2 FYNNEI. Trimming removed 9 bases from V and 0 bases from J; junction bases left unmatched: 12. The CDR3 is CASRLTGTGSSGANVLTF. CDR3 DNA sequence: TGTGCCAGTCGACTGACCGGGACAGGGAGCTCTGGGGCCAACGTCCTGACTTTC.

This chain joins TRBV10-3 and TRBJ2-3, with D possibly matching TRBD2 (7 bases). Germline V gene data show CDR1 as ENHRY and CDR2 as SYGVKD. V shed 11 bases and J shed 3 bases, with 21 bases lying between them. This CDR3 is 15 amino acids long. The DNA for the CDR3 is TGTGCCGTAGAAGCCAGGAGGGGGGGTACAGATACGCAGTATTTT. Protein sequence: CAVEARRGGTDTQYF.

Only one count was recorded for this clone. The chain employs TRBV5-8 and TRBJ2-2; no definite D call. This CDR3 has 14 amino acids. The germline CDR1 and CDR2 sequences are SGHTS and YDEGEE. V was shortened by 5 bases and J by 0 bases, with 8 bases between the two germline ends. This CDR3 reads CASRRSSNTGELFF. DNA for the CDR3: TGTGCCAGCAGGAGGTCCTCGAACACCGGGGAGCTGTTTTTT.

The rearrangement links TRBV9 to TRBJ2-2; tentative D call: TRBD2 (6 bases). The CDR3 is 15 amino acids. V lost 4 bases and J lost 2, with 12 bases in between. From germline, CDR1 is SGDLS and CDR2 YYNGEE. This CDR3 is CASSTRDLNTGELFF. The CDR3 region has the DNA TGTGCCAGCAGCACCCGGGACTTAAACACCGGGGAGCTGTTTTTT. Together with reference TRBV9 and TRBJ2-2, the CDR3 gives the full variable domain: DSGVTQTPKHLITATGQRVTLRCSPRSGDLSVYWYQQSLDQGLQFLIQYYNGEERAKGNILERFSAQQFPDLHSELNLSSLELGDSALYFCASSTRDLNTGELFFGEGSRLTVL.

The V and J genes are TRBV5-1 and TRBJ2-3; a weak D match, TRBD2 (5 bases). Trimming took 1 base from V and 6 from J, leaving 15 bases between them. CDR1 is SGHRS, CDR2 YFSETQ, per germline. There are 15 residues in the CDR3. This CDR3 is CASSLSGTYLDTQYF. The CDR3 DNA reads TGCGCCAGCAGCTTGAGCGGAACTTATTTGGATACGCAGTATTTT.

The sample holds one count of this clone. This chain joins TRBV7-6 and TRBJ1-6; a possible D gene is TRBD1 (6 bases). CDR1 and CDR2 from the germline V gene are SGHVS and FNYEAQ. Deletions cut 5 bases from V and 9 bases from J, with 20 bases between. The CDR3 is 16 amino acids. CDR3 loop: CASSPRYRARGSPLHF. Here the CDR3 DNA reads TGTGCCAGCAGCCCGAGATACAGGGCCCGGGGTTCACCCCTCCACTTT.

This sequence joins TRBV18 and TRBJ1-2; weak D call: TRBD1 (6 bases). The CDR3 length is 14 residues. The germline gives CDR1 KGHSH, CDR2 LQKENI. Trimming shortened V by 5 bases and J by 5 bases, and 15 bases separated the two germline ends. The CDR3 nucleotides read TGTGCCAGCTCAGATGAGACAGGACCTTATGGCTACACCTTC. Translating it yields CASSDETGPYGYTF. Full variable domain (rest looked up from reference TRBV18 and TRBJ1-2): NAGVMQNPRHLVRRRGQEARLRCSPMKGHSHVYWYRQLPEEGLKFMVYLQKENIIDESGMPKERFSAEFPKEGPSILRIQQVVRGDSAAYFCASSDETGPYGYTFGSGTRLTVV.

The chain has TRBV30 and TRBJ1-6, with 12 bases fitting TRBD1. The CDR3 loop spans 14 amino acids. CDR1 GTSNPN and CDR2 SVGIG come from the germline V gene (reference sequence). Trimming cost V 1 base and J 11 bases; bases outside gene matches: 3. The CDR3 sequence is CAWSDGTGGPPLHF. Here the CDR3 DNA reads TGTGCCTGGAGTGACGGGACAGGGGGCCCACCCCTCCACTTT.

The V gene is TRBV3-1 (or the pseudogene TRBV3-2), the J gene TRBJ1-6; D may be TRBD1 (6 bases). CDR3 length: 15 residues. Germline loops: CDR1 LGHDT, CDR2 YNNKEL (reference sequence). V was trimmed by 1 base and J by 8 bases, leaving 12 bases between them. The CDR3 is CASSQGRTDHSPLHF. In nucleotides, the CDR3 is TGTGCCAGCAGCCAAGGTCGGACAGATCATTCACCCCTCCACTTT.

The chain joins TRBV6-2 or TRBV6-3 to TRBJ1-5, with a weak D call TRBD1 (5 bases). Per germline, CDR1 MNHEY and CDR2 SVGEGT. This CDR3 is 14 amino acids long. V shed 2 bases and J shed 4 bases, with 9 bases lying between them. CDR3 region: CASSYGAANQPQHF. In DNA form, the CDR3 reads TGTGCCAGCAGTTACGGGGCAGCGAATCAGCCCCAGCATTTT.

This chain uses TRBV7-2 with TRBJ2-5, with D perhaps TRBD2 (6 bases). This CDR3 comprises 11 residues. Trimming took off 5 bases at V and 5 bases at J, with 6 bases between the two ends. CDR1 SGHTA and CDR2 FQGNSA come from the germline V gene. CDR3 coding DNA: TGTGCCAGCAGCGGAGGGGAGACCCAGTACTTC. Encoded protein: CASSGGETQYF.

DNA of the CDR3: TGTGCCACCAGCAGAGATATCGGGAGCCACACTGAAGCTTTCTTT. Amino acid sequence: CATSRDIGSHTEAFF. The chain has TRBV15 and TRBJ1-1; the D is unclear. Between the trimmed V and J ends, which lost 0 bases and 3 bases, there was a span of 11 bases. Germline V gene sequence: CDR1 LNHNV, CDR2 YYDKDF (reference sequence). The length of the CDR3 is 15 residues.

J is TRBJ2-3 and V is TRBV5-6, with 7 bases matching TRBD1. V was pared by 3 bases and J by 2 bases, with 12 bases of the junction left unmatched. The CDR3 sequence is 17 residues long. Germline-derived CDR1 and CDR2 are SGHDT and YYEEEE. The CDR3 bases are TGTGCCAGCAGCTCTATTAACCTGGGACAGACCACAGATACGCAGTATTTT. Translation gives CASSSINLGQTTDTQYF.

The V gene is TRBV27, the J gene TRBJ1-2, with 12 positions matching TRBD1. V shed 6 bases, J shed 4 bases, and the junction held 21 bases outside the gene matches. The germline V gene has CDR1 MNHEY and CDR2 SMNVEV (reference sequence). The CDR3 is 20 amino acids. The CDR3, as DNA: TGTGCCAGCAGACCAAGGTCGGGGACAGGGGGCGCAGGAGGTAGCTATGGCTACACCTTC. The encoded protein is CASRPRSGTGGAGGSYGYTF.

The rearrangement uses TRBV3-1 (or the pseudogene TRBV3-2) and TRBJ1-5; D is ambiguous. The germline gives CDR1 LGHDT, CDR2 YNNKEL (reference sequence). V was cut by 1 base and J by 0 bases, with 4 bases left in between. The length of the CDR3 is 14 residues. CDR3 protein: CASSQGLSNQPQHF. The DNA for the CDR3 is TGTGCCAGCAGCCAAGGACTTAGCAATCAGCCCCAGCATTTT.

The chain is built from TRBV29-1 and TRBJ2-7; 8 nucleotides line up with TRBD1. The germline V gene encodes CDR1 SQVTM and CDR2 ANQGSEA. Germline trimming cut 5 bases from V and 7 bases from J; bases unmatched to any gene: 7. CDR3 length: 12 residues. The chain's CDR3 is CSVLQGAWEQYF. CDR3 DNA: TGCAGCGTTCTTCAGGGGGCTTGGGAGCAGTACTTC.

The chain joins TRBV4-2 to TRBJ2-1, with D maybe TRBD2 (6 bases). Trimming removed 1 base at V and 2 bases at J, with 12 bases between. The CDR3 runs 16 residues. The V gene's germline CDR1 is LGHNA and CDR2 YNFKEQ. This CDR3 reads CASSQVSSGTYNEQFF. For the CDR3, the DNA is TGTGCCAGCAGCCAAGTTAGTAGCGGCACCTACAATGAGCAGTTCTTC.

This sequence joins TRBV7-9 and TRBJ2-7; 8 bases match TRBD1. CDR3 length equals 15 residues. Germline CDR1 reads SEHNR; CDR2 reads FQNEAQ (reference sequence). V lost 4 bases and J lost 2; bases outside the gene matches: 7. Written as DNA, the CDR3 is TGTGCCAGCAGCTCGGGACAGGCGATACCCTACGAGCAGTACTTC. It codes for CASSSGQAIPYEQYF.

This chain joins TRBV5-4 and TRBJ2-6, with 8 bases matching TRBD1. After removal of 4 bases from V and 2 bases from J, the junction contained 11 bases not matched to a gene. Germline V lookup: CDR1 SGHNT, CDR2 YYREEE (reference sequence). The length of the CDR3 is 18 residues. The CDR3 reads CASSPGGAGIPGANVLTF. DNA of the CDR3: TGTGCCAGCAGCCCAGGGGGCGCGGGGATACCTGGGGCCAACGTCCTGACTTTC.

The J gene is TRBJ1-1, the V gene TRBV24-1; 8 bases map to TRBD1. CDR1 is KGHDR, CDR2 SFDVKD, per germline. The CDR3 is made up of 15 amino acids. V lost 7 bases to trimming and J lost 4 bases; unmatched junction nucleotides: 10. The CDR3 sequence: CATRDREAGSTEAFF. DNA of the CDR3: TGTGCCACCAGGGACAGGGAGGCGGGGAGCACTGAAGCTTTCTTT.